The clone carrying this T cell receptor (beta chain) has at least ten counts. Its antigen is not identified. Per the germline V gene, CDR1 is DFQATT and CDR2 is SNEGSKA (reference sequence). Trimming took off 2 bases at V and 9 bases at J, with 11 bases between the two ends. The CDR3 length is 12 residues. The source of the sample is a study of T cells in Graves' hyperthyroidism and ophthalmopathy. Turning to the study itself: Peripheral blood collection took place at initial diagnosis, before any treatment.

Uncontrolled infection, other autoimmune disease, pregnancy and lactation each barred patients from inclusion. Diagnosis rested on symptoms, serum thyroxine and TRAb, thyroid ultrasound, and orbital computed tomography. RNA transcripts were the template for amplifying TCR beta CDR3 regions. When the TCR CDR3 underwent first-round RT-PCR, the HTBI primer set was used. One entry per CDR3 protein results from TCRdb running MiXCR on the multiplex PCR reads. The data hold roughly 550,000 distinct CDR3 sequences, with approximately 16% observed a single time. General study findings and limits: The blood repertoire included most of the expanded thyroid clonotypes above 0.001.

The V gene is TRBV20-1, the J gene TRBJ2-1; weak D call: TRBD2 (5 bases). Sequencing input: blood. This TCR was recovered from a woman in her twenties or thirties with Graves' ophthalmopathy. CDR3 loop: CSARSGNSEQFF. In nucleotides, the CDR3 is TGCAGTGCTAGATCGGGGAACAGTGAGCAGTTCTTC.